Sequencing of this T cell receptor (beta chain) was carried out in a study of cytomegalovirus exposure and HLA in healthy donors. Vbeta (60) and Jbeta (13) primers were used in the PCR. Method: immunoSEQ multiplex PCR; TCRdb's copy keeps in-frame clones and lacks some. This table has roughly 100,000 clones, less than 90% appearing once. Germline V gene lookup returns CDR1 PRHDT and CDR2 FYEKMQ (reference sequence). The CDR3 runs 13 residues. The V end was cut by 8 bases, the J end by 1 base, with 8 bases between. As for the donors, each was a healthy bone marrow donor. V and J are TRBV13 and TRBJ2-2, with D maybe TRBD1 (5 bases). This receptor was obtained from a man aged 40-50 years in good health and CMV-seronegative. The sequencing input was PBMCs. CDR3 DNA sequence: TGTGCCAGCGAAACAGGGAACACCGGGGAGCTGTTTTTT. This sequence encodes CASETGNTGELFF.